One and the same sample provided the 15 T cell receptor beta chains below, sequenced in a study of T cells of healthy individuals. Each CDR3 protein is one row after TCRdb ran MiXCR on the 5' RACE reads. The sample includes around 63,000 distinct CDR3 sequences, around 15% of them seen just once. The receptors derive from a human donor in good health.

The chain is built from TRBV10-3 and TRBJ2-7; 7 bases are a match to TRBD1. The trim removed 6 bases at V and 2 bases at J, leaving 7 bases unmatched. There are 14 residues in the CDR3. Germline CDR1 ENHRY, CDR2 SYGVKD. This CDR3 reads CAISPGTATYEQYF. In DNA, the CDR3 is TGTGCCATCAGCCCCGGGACAGCTACCTACGAGCAGTACTTC.

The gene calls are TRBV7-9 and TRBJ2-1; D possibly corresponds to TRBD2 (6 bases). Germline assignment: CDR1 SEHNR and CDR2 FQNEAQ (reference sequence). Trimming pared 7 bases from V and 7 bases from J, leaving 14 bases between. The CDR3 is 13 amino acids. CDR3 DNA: TGTGCCAGCATGCTCGGGAGTAGGAATGAGCAGTTCTTC. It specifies CASMLGSRNEQFF.

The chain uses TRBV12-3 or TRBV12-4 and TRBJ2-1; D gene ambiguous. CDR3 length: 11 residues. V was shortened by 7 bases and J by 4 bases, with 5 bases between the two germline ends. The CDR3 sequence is CASTIYNEQFF. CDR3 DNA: TGTGCCAGCACTATATACAATGAGCAGTTCTTC.

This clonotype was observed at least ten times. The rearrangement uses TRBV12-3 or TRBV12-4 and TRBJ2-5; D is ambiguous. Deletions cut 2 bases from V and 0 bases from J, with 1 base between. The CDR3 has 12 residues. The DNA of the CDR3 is TGTGCCAGCAGTTTAAACCAAGAGACCCAGTACTTC. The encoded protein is CASSLNQETQYF.

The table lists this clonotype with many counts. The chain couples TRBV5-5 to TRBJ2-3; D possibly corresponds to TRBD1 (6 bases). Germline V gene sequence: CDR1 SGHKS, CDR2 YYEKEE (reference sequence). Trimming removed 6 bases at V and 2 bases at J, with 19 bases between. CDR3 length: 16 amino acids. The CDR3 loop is CASNQPGQIITDTQYF. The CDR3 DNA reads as TGTGCCAGCAACCAACCGGGACAAATTATCACAGATACGCAGTATTTT.

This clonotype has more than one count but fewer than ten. The CDR3 DNA is TGTGCCAGCAGCACAGGGAACTATGGCTACACCTTC. Translating it yields CASSTGNYGYTF. The chain uses TRBV4-2 and TRBJ1-2; D perhaps matches TRBD1 (6 bases). The V and J ends lost 5 bases and 2 bases respectively, with 6 bases between them. Germline CDR1 LGHNA, CDR2 YNFKEQ. This CDR3 comprises 12 residues.

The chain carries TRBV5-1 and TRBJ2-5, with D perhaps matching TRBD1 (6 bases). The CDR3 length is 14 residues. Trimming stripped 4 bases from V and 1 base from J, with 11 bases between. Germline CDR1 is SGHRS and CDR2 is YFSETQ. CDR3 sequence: CASSVTGIQETQYF. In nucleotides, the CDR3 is TGCGCCAGCAGCGTAACAGGGATCCAAGAGACCCAGTACTTC.

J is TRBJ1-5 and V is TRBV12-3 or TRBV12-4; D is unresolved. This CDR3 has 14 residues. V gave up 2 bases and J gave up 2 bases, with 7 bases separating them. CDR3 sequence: CASSLTAGNQPQHF. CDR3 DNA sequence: TGTGCCAGCAGTTTAACGGCAGGCAATCAGCCCCAGCATTTT.

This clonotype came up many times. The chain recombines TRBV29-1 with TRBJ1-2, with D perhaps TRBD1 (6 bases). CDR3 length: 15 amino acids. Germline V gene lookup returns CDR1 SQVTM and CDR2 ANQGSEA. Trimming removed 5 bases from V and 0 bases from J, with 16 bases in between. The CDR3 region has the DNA TGCAGCGTTAAGGGCCGGGACATCGCTAACTATGGCTACACCTTC. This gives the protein CSVKGRDIANYGYTF. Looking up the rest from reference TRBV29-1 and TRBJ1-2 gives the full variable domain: SAVISQKPSRDICQRGTSLTIQCQVDSQVTMMFWYRQQPGQSLTLIATANQGSEATYESGFVIDKFPISRPNLTFSTLTVSNMSPEDSSIYLCSVKGRDIANYGYTFGSGTRLTVV.

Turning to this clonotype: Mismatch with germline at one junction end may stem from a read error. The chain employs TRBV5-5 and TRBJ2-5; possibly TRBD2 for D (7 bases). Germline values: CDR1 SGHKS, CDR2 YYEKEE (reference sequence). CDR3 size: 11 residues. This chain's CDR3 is CASSLGGGPVF. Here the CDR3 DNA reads TGTGCCAGCAGCTTGGGGGGGGGGCCTGTTTTC.

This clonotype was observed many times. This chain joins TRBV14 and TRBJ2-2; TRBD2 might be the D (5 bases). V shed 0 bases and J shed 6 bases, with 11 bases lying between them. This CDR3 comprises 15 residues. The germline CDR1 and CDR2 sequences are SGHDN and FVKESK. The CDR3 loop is CASSQDKSGAGELFF. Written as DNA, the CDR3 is TGTGCCAGCAGCCAAGATAAGTCCGGGGCCGGGGAGCTGTTTTTT.

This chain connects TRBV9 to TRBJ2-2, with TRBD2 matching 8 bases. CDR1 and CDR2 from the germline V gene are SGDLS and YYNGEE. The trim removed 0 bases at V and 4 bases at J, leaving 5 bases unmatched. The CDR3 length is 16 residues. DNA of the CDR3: TGTGCCAGCAGCGTAGCCCAGCGGGGGCTCACCGGGGAGCTGTTTTTT. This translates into CASSVAQRGLTGELFF.

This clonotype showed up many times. The CDR3 sequence is CASRTNRRHSPLHF. The DNA of the CDR3 is TGTGCCAGCAGAACAAACAGGAGACATTCACCCCTCCACTTT. This chain joins TRBV11-2 and TRBJ1-6, with D possibly matching TRBD1 (5 bases). The CDR3 loop spans 14 amino acids. V lost 6 bases to trimming and J lost 8 bases, with 14 bases between them. Germline V gene lookup returns CDR1 SGHAT and CDR2 FQNNGV.

The CDR3 sequence is CASSPFTSGGGTEAFF. CDR3 DNA sequence: TGTGCCAGCTCACCATTCACATCAGGGGGTGGCACTGAAGCTTTCTTT. This chain uses TRBV18 with TRBJ1-1, with 7 bases matching TRBD1. V lost 2 bases, J lost 4 bases, and 10 bases stayed unmatched. This CDR3 is built from 16 residues. CDR1 is KGHSH and CDR2 is LQKENI in the germline V gene.

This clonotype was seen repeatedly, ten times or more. CDR3 in DNA: TGCAGTGCTAGAGGAGGAGACGCCAGCTCTGGGGCCAACGTCCTGACTTTC. This gives the protein CSARGGDASSGANVLTF. V and J are TRBV20-1 and TRBJ2-6, with no clear D. CDR1 and CDR2 (germline): DFQATT, SNEGSKA (reference sequence). This CDR3 has 17 residues. V lost 1 base and J lost 0, with 13 bases in between.